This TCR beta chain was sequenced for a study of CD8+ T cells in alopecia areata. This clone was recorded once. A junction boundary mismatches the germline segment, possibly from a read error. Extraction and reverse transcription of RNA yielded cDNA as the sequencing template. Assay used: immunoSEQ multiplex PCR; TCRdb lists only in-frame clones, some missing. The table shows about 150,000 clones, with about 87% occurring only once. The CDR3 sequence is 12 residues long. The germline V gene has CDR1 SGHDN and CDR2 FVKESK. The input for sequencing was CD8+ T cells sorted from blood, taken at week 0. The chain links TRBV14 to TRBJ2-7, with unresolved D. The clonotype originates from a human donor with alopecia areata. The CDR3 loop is CVSSPLGYEQYF. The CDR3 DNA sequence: TGTGTCAGCAGCCCGTTGGGTTACGAGCAGTACTTC.